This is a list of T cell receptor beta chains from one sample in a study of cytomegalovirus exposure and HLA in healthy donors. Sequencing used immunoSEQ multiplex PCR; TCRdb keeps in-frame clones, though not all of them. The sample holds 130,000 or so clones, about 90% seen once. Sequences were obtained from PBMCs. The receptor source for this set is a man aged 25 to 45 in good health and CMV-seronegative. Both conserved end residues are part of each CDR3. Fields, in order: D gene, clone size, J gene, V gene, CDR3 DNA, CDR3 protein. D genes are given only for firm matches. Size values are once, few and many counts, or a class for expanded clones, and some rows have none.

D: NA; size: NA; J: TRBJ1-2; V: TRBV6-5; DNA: TGTGCCAGCAGTTACTCGCCAGACACCTCCTATGGCTACACCTTC; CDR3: CASSYSPDTSYGYTF
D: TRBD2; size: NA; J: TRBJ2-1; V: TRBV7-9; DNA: TGTGCCAGCAGCTTATCGGGACTAGCGGGAGGCGAGGGGAATGAGCAGTTCTTC; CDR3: CASSLSGLAGGEGNEQFF
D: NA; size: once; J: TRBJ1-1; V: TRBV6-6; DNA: TGTGCCAGCAGTTACCCACTTTTTTTT; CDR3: CASSYPLFF
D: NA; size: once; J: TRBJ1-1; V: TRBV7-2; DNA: TGTGCCAGCAGCTTAGTGGAAGGGGCGGCTGAAGCTTTCTTT; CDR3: CASSLVEGAAEAFF
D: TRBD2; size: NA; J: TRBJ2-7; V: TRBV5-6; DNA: TGTGCCAGCAGCCCAAGGGCTAGCGGGGGCCCCTACGAGCAGTACTTC; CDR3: CASSPRASGGPYEQYF
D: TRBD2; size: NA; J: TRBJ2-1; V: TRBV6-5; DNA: TGTGCCAGCAGTACGACTAGCGGTCACAATGAGCAGTTCTTC; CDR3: CASSTTSGHNEQFF
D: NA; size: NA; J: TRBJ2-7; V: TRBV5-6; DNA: TGTGCCAGCAGCTTGGGATCCCCGCAGCTCCATATCTCCGAGGTCGAGCAGTACTTC; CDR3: CASSLGSPQLHISEVEQYF
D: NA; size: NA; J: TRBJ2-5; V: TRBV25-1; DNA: TGTGCCAGCAGAGAAGGGAGTTGGGAGACCCAGTACTTC; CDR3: CASREGSWETQYF
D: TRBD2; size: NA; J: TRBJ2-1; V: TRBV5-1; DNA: TGCGCCAGCAGCTTGGGGACTAGCGGTTACAATGAGCAGTTCTTC; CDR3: CASSLGTSGYNEQFF
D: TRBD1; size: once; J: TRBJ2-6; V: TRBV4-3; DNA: TGCGCCAGCAGCCACTTCCCGGGACAGGTCTCTGGGGCCAACGTCCTGACTTTC; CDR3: CASSHFPGQVSGANVLTF
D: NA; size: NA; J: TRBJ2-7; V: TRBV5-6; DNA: TGTGCCAGCAGCAAGGACAGCGAGCAGTACTTC; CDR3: CASSKDSEQYF
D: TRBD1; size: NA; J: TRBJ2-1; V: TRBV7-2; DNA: TGTGCCAGCAGCTTTGGGACAGGGAGATACAATGAGCAGTTCTTC; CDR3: CASSFGTGRYNEQFF
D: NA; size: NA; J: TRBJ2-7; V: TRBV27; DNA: TGTGCCAGCTGTCCAGGGGTGGGGTACGAGCAGTACTTC; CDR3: CASCPGVGYEQYF
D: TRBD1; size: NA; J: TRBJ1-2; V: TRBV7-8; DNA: TGTGCCAGCAGCTCCCGGACAGGGGATGCCTATGGCTACACCTTC; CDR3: CASSSRTGDAYGYTF
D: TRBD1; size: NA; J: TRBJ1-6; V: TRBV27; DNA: TGTGCCAGCAGTTTATGGGGACAGGGCCCTAATAATTCACCCCTCCACTTT; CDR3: CASSLWGQGPNNSPLHF
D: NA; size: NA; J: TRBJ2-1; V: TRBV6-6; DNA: TGTGCCAGCAGTTATTTTAGTGAGCAGTTCTTC; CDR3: CASSYFSEQFF
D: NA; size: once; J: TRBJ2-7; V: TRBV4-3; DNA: TGCGCCAGCAGCCAAGATCGTCTCTCCTCCTCCTACGAGCAGTACTTC; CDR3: CASSQDRLSSSYEQYF
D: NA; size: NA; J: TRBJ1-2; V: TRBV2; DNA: TGTGCCAGTCAGAACAGGGTGAGAGTTGGCTACACCTTC; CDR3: CASQNRVRVGYTF
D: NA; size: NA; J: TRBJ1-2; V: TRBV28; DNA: TGTGCCAGCAGTTTTCGGGGGATCTACACCTTC; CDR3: CASSFRGIYTF
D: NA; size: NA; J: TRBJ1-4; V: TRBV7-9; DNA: TGTGCCAGCTCCAGGGGAGTCAGTGAAAAACTGTTTTTT; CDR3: CASSRGVSEKLFF